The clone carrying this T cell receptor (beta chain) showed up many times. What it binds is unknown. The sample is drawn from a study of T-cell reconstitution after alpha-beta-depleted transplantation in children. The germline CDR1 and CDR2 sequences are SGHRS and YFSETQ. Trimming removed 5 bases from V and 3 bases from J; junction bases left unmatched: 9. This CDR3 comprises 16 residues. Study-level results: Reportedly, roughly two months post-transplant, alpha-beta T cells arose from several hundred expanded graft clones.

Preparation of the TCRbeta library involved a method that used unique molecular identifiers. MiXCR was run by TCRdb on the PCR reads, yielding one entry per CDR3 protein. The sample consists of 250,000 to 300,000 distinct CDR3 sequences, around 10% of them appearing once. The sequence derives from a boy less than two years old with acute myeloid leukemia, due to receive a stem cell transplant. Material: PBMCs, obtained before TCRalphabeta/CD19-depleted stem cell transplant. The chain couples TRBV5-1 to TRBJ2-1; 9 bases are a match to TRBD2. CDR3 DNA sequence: TGCGCCAGCAGGGGGGGCTTAGCGGGGGTCTACAATGAGCAGTTCTTC. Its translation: CASRGGLAGVYNEQFF.